The sequence of this T cell receptor beta chain was determined in a study of response to subunit inactivated influenza vaccine. Study observations and caveats: After each seasonal influenza vaccination, few new T cells are recruited, the authors suggested.

TCRdb ran MiXCR on the RT-PCR reads and lists one entry per CDR3 protein. This table has approximately 700,000 distinct CDR3 sequences, approximately 14% appearing once. For this clonotype: Antigen: not known.

This CDR3 is built from 15 residues. The germline V gene encodes CDR1 SEHNR and CDR2 FQNEAQ (reference sequence). Trimming removed 2 bases at V and 10 bases at J, with 15 bases between. The TCR sequence derives from a man aged 45-65 years who received an inactivated influenza vaccine. This rearrangement joins TRBV7-9 to TRBJ1-6; TRBD1 might be the D (6 bases). The sample here was PBMCs from blood, taken about 12 days after vaccination. CDR3 amino acids: CASSLRGGRESPLHF. The CDR3 DNA follows: TGTGCCAGCAGCTTAAGAGGGGGGAGGGAATCACCCCTCCACTTT.